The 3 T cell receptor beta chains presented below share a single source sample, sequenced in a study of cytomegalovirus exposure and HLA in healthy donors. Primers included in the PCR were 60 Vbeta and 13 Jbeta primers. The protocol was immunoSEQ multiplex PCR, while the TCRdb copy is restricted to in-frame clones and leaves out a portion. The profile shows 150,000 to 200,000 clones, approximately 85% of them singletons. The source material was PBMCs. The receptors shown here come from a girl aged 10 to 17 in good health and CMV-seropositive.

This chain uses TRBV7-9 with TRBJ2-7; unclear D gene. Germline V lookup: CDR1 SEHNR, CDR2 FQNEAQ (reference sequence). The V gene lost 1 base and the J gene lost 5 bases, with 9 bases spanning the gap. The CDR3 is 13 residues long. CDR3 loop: CASSLGNTHEQYF. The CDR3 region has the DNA TGTGCCAGCAGCTTAGGAAACACCCACGAGCAGTACTTC. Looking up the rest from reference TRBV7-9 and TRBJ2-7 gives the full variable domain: DTGVSQNPRHKITKRGQNVTFRCDPISEHNRLYWYRQTLGQGPEFLTYFQNEAQLEKSRLLSDRFSAERPKGSFSTLEIQRTEQGDSAMYLCASSLGNTHEQYFGPGTRLTVT.

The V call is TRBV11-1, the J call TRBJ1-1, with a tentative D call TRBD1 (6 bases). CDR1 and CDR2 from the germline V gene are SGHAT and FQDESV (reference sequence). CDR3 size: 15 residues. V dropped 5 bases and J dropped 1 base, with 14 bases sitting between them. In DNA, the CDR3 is TGTGCCAGCAGCCCCTGGACAGAAAAGAACACTGAAGCTTTCTTT. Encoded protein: CASSPWTEKNTEAFF.

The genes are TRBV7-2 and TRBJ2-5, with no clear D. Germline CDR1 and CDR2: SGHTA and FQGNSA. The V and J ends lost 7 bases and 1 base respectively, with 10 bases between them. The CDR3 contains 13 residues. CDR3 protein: CASNVLAQETQYF. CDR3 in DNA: TGTGCCAGCAACGTCTTGGCCCAAGAGACCCAGTACTTC.